This TCR beta chain was captured in a study of vaccination and CD4 T cells after COVID-19. For this clonotype: Its antigen is not identified.

Germline values: CDR1 MNHEY, CDR2 SMNVEV (reference sequence). V lost 2 bases, J lost 5 bases, and 10 bases lay in between. The length of the CDR3 is 14 residues. Specified treatment: roughly 10-day PBMC culture with coronavirus spike peptide pools or control peptides (ViraFEST assay). Each well held around 2 million PBMCs in IL-2 (roughly 10 IU/ml) medium with about 10 ug/ml peptide pools. Scientists ran DNA taken from cultured CD4+ T cells through the Oncomine TCR Beta short-read assay for sequencing. TCRdb redid the calling of the PCR reads with MiXCR, one entry per CDR3 protein. The sample yields roughly 11,000 distinct CDR3 sequences, about 65% seen once.

J is TRBJ1-5 and V is TRBV27, with D possibly TRBD1 on 5 matching bases. This sequence was found in a human donor who had recovered from COVID-19. Sequencing was performed on CD4+ T cells from blood, cultured in vitro, taken before SARS-CoV-2 vaccination. The CDR3 region has the DNA TGTGCCAGCAGTTTACGCGCAGGGTATCAGCCCCAGCATTTT. It is translated as CASSLRAGYQPQHF.